Listed below are T cell receptor beta chains from one sample, sequenced in a study of T cell repertoires in cytomegalovirus infection. No antigen is known for these receptors. One entry per CDR3 protein, called by TCRdb with MiXCR from the reads. The table records 550,000 to 850,000 distinct CDR3 sequences, roughly 36% of them present only once. The sequencing used cultured PBMCs, collected from culture after CMV antigen stimulation. Receptors originate from a human donor in good health (CMV status not recorded). Some clones in this sample may be carry-over from other donors' samples. Each CDR3 is given with its conserved first and last residue. A D gene is named only where the DNA matches it firmly. Rows give clone size only sometimes, using once, few, many, or a class for an expanded clone.

V gene	J gene	clone size	D gene	CDR3 DNA	CDR3 protein
TRBV7-2	TRBJ2-3	-	TRBD2	TGTGCCAGCAGCTTATTTCACGGCGGGGGGTTAGCGCAGTATTTT	CASSLFHGGGLAQYF
TRBV2	TRBJ2-7	-	TRBD1	TGTGCCAGCAGTGTGCGACAGGGAATCTACGAGCAGTACTTC	CASSVRQGIYEQYF
TRBV11-3	TRBJ1-1	few	-	TGTGCCAGCAGCTCCGATTCGGGCACTGAAGCTTTCTTT	CASSSDSGTEAFF
TRBV6-1	TRBJ1-5	-	-	TGTGCCAGCAGGCCCGAGGGTTTTCTTAGCAATCAGCCCCAGCATTTT	CASRPEGFLSNQPQHF
TRBV7-8	TRBJ1-6	-	-	TGTGCCAGCAGCTTAGCGAGAGGGCACCTGAGCTATAATTCACCCCTCCACTTT	CASSLARGHLSYNSPLHF
TRBV12-3/TRBV12-4	TRBJ2-1	few	TRBD2	TGTGCCAGCAGTTTAGGAGCTAGCGGGGGACAGCAGTTCTTC	CASSLGASGGQQFF
TRBV7-2	TRBJ1-1	many	-	TGTGCCAGCAGCCCACAGGGAATGAACACTGAAGCTTTCTTT	CASSPQGMNTEAFF
TRBV7-2	TRBJ1-3	many	-	TGTGCCAGCAGCTTAGTTTTGGGGGTAATGGGAAACACCATATATTTT	CASSLVLGVMGNTIYF
TRBV11-3	TRBJ2-3	few	-	TGTGCCAGCAGGAGGGATTCGAACACAGATACGCAGTATTTT	CASRRDSNTDTQYF
TRBV4-3	TRBJ2-6	few	-	TGCGCCAGCAGCCAAAAGTGGATCGTAGCTGGGAGCGGGGCCAACGTCCTGACTTTC	CASSQKWIVAGSGANVLTF
TRBV19	TRBJ2-6	few	-	TGTGCCAGTAGCGGCAGGGAAACTGGGGCCAACGTCCTGACTTTC	CASSGRETGANVLTF
TRBV6-5	TRBJ2-3	-	TRBD2	TGTGCCAGCAGTTACTCACCTGGGGGGGACACAGATACGCAGTATTTT	CASSYSPGGDTDTQYF
TRBV5-1	TRBJ2-1	-	TRBD2	TGCGCCAGCAGCATGACTAGCGGGAGGGCCGGGGAGCAGTTCTTC	CASSMTSGRAGEQFF
TRBV19	TRBJ1-5	-	-	TGTGCCAGTAGTCGGGGCACCAATCAGCCCCAGCATTTT	CASSRGTNQPQHF
TRBV12-3/TRBV12-4	TRBJ1-1	-	-	TGTGCCAGCGGAGAGGTTCGCACTGAAGCTTTCTTT	CASGEVRTEAFF
TRBV29-1	TRBJ1-2	-	-	TGCAGCGTTGGATCACCGGATCTCTACGGCTACACCTTC	CSVGSPDLYGYTF
TRBV28	TRBJ2-4	-	-	TGTGCCAGCAGTTTAGTACTAGCCAAAAACATTCAGTACTTC	CASSLVLAKNIQYF
TRBV5-3	TRBJ1-5	-	TRBD1	TGTGCCAGCAGCCCGATCCCGGACAGGGATTTGGGTCAGCCCCAGCATTTT	CASSPIPDRDLGQPQHF
TRBV18	TRBJ1-1	-	-	TGTGCCAGCTCACCTGGGTTCTACACTGAAGCTTTCTTT	CASSPGFYTEAFF
TRBV7-2	TRBJ2-1	many	-	TGTGCCAGCAGCTTAGCGCTGGGAGGTCCCTACAATGAGCAGTTCTTC	CASSLALGGPYNEQFF
TRBV19	TRBJ1-3	-	-	TGTGCCAGTCGAGGGCGAACCGGAAACACCATATATTTT	CASRGRTGNTIYF
TRBV7-8	TRBJ2-3	many	TRBD2	TGTGCCAGCAGCTTATCCGTGTTAGCGGGGGGGCGGACAGATACGCAGTATTTT	CASSLSVLAGGRTDTQYF
TRBV3-1	TRBJ2-7	once	-	TGTGCCAGCAGCCAAGCCCTCACCTCCTACGAGCAGTACTTC	CASSQALTSYEQYF
TRBV15	TRBJ2-3	-	TRBD1	TGTGCCACCAGCACGGACAGGGGATCGGCAGATACGCAGTATTTT	CATSTDRGSADTQYF
TRBV2	TRBJ2-1	-	-	TGTGCCAGCAGTGTGGGTTCTGGTGAGCAGTTCTTC	CASSVGSGEQFF
TRBV12-3/TRBV12-4	TRBJ2-1	once	TRBD2	TGTGCCAGCAGTTTTGGGCGGGCGGGAGAGGGTAGTTGGGTGCAGTTCTTC	CASSFGRAGEGSWVQFF
TRBV7-2	TRBJ2-3	-	TRBD2	TGTGCCAGCAGCTTAGCCGGGACTAGCGTGGTCACGCAGTATTTT	CASSLAGTSVVTQYF
TRBV20-1	TRBJ1-1	-	-	TGCAGTGGGGGGGAGTGGGGAGCTGAAGCTTTCTTT	CSGGEWGAEAFF
TRBV27	TRBJ1-5	few	TRBD1	TGTGCCAGCAGCTGGGGACAGGGAAGCAATCAGCCCCAGCATTTT	CASSWGQGSNQPQHF
TRBV6-1	TRBJ1-1	-	TRBD1	TGTGCCAGCAGTGGGACAGGACACACTGAAGCTTTCTTT	CASSGTGHTEAFF
TRBV5-4	TRBJ2-7	-	TRBD2	TGTGCCAGCAGCTTGTCGAGCGGGAGGTCGAGTGAGCAGTACTTC	CASSLSSGRSSEQYF
TRBV19	TRBJ2-5	few	-	TGTGCCAGTAGTCCCGCCCGAGCAAACGCGAGAGAGACCCAGTACTTC	CASSPARANARETQYF
TRBV7-6	TRBJ2-7	-	TRBD1	TGTGCCAGCAGATCTGGACAGGGTGGCGAGCAGTACTTC	CASRSGQGGEQYF
TRBV7-2	TRBJ1-1	many	-	TGTGCCAGCAGCTTAAAGGGCGGGGCGGAAGCTTTCTTT	CASSLKGGAEAFF
TRBV19	TRBJ1-6	-	-	TGTGCCGCCCGGGACTATAATTCACCCCTCCACTTT	CAARDYNSPLHF
TRBV7-6	TRBJ2-3	many	-	TGTGCCAGCAGCTTAGCCCCCACAGATACGCAGTATTTT	CASSLAPTDTQYF
TRBV20-1	TRBJ2-1	-	TRBD2	TGCAGTGCTAGAGCCCTCCTAGCGGGGGTGTACAATGAGCAGTTCTTC	CSARALLAGVYNEQFF
TRBV7-2	TRBJ2-1	many	-	TGTGCCAGCAGCTTTCAGACCAATGAGCAGTTCTTC	CASSFQTNEQFF
TRBV6-1	TRBJ2-5	few	TRBD2	TGTGCCAGCAGCTTAACTGGACTAGCGGGAGCTGAGACCCAGTACTTC	CASSLTGLAGAETQYF
TRBV15	TRBJ2-3	-	-	TGTGCCACCAGCAGAGCGGCTTTGGGCGCAGATACGCAGTATTTT	CATSRAALGADTQYF